These 32 T cell receptor beta chains came from one sample sequenced in a study of graft-versus-host responses after intestinal transplantation. Assay used: immunoSEQ multiplex PCR; TCRdb lists only in-frame clones, some missing. The sample has about 29,000 clones; 87% are singletons. The sequencing used PBMCs, collected about 15 months after intestinal transplantation. All receptors come from a human patient who received an intestinal transplant, so some T cells may come from the graft donor.

The chain carries TRBV6-1 and TRBJ1-2; D is ambiguous. The CDR3 loop spans 19 amino acids. Trimming removed 1 base at V and 4 bases at J, with 25 bases between. From germline, CDR1 is MNHNS and CDR2 SASEGT. CDR3 sequence: CASSEVDGWTDTYIYGYTF. The CDR3 region has the DNA TGTGCCAGCAGTGAAGTCGATGGTTGGACGGATACCTATATCTATGGCTACACCTTC.

The V call is TRBV27, the J call TRBJ1-5; weak D call: TRBD1 (5 bases). Germline V gene lookup returns CDR1 MNHEY and CDR2 SMNVEV (reference sequence). V was pared by 5 bases and J by 9 bases, with 14 bases between. The CDR3 length is 13 residues. This chain's CDR3 is CASSLSGQRPQHF. The CDR3 nucleotides are TGTGCCAGCAGTCTGTCGGGGCAAAGGCCCCAGCATTTT.

The chain recombines TRBV6-5 with TRBJ2-3; 11 bases line up with TRBD2. The CDR3 runs 12 residues. V was clipped by 8 bases and J by 13 bases; unmatched bases: 8. Germline V gene lookup returns CDR1 MNHEY and CDR2 SVGAGI. This chain's CDR3 is CASGLAGGRKYF. In DNA form, the CDR3 reads TGTGCCAGCGGCCTAGCGGGGGGCCGTAAGTATTTT.

The V gene is TRBV4-1, the J gene TRBJ2-1; tentative D call: TRBD1 (5 bases). CDR1 and CDR2 from the germline V gene are MGHRA and YSYEKL. V was pared by 0 bases and J by 7 bases, with 13 bases between. The CDR3 totals 15 residues. As DNA, the CDR3 is TGCGCCAGCAGCCAAGAAGGGCAGGGCGCAAATGAGCAGTTCTTC. It specifies CASSQEGQGANEQFF.

This chain links TRBV7-2 with TRBJ2-7; 8 positions agree with TRBD1. This CDR3 comprises 16 residues. Germline V CDR1 and CDR2: SGHTA, FQGNSA. With V trimmed by 5 bases and J by 3 bases, 12 bases remained unmatched. CDR3 DNA sequence: TGTGCCAGCAGCCCCGTCCGCCCTGGACAGGGCTACGAGCAGTACTTC. The encoded protein is CASSPVRPGQGYEQYF.

The chain recombines TRBV5-1 with TRBJ2-1; no reliable D call. In germline, CDR1 is SGHRS, CDR2 YFSETQ. The CDR3 totals 16 residues. V shed 2 bases and J shed 4 bases, with 16 bases lying between them. CDR3 bases: TGCGCCAGCAGCTTCTCTGGGTCCATTCTTTACAATGAGCAGTTCTTC. It encodes CASSFSGSILYNEQFF.

The chain employs TRBV5-5 and TRBJ1-5; D is ambiguous. Trimming took 0 bases from V and 2 from J, leaving 6 bases between them. Germline CDR1 reads SGHKS; CDR2 reads YYEKEE (reference sequence). This CDR3 is built from 14 residues. CDR3 sequence (DNA): TGTGCCAGCAGCTTGGACGGGCGCAATCAGCCCCAGCATTTT. Translating it yields CASSLDGRNQPQHF. Together with reference TRBV5-5 and TRBJ1-5, the CDR3 gives the full variable domain: DAGVTQSPTHLIKTRGQQVTLRCSPISGHKSVSWYQQVLGQGPQFIFQYYEKEERGRGNFPDRFSARQFPNYSSELNVNALLLGDSALYLCASSLDGRNQPQHFGDGTRLSIL.

This chain uses TRBV14 with TRBJ2-3; 7 bases fit TRBD2. Trimming at V came to 3 bases and at J to 9 bases, leaving 6 bases not matched to a gene. The CDR3 has 13 amino acids. Per germline, CDR1 SGHDN and CDR2 FVKESK. CDR3 loop: CASSQGGGRTQYF. In DNA, the CDR3 is TGTGCCAGCAGCCAGGGGGGGGGAAGGACGCAGTATTTT. Full variable domain (remainder filled in from reference TRBV14 and TRBJ2-3): EAGVTQFPSHSVIEKGQTVTLRCDPISGHDNLYWYRRVMGKEIKFLLHFVKESKQDESGMPNNRFLAERTGGTYSTLKVQPAELEDSGVYFCASSQGGGRTQYFGPGTRLTVL.

The chain joins TRBV25-1 to TRBJ2-2; the D is unclear. The V and J ends lost 0 bases and 5 bases respectively, with 4 bases between them. CDR3 length: 13 residues. Per germline, CDR1 MGHDK and CDR2 SYGVNS. CDR3 protein: CASSEYMTGELFF. CDR3 coding DNA: TGTGCCAGCAGTGAATATATGACCGGGGAGCTGTTTTTT.

The genes are TRBV6-5 and TRBJ2-7; TRBD1 might be the D (5 bases). The germline V gene has CDR1 MNHEY and CDR2 SVGAGI. Trimming removed 5 bases from V and 9 bases from J, with 14 bases in between. This CDR3 has 12 amino acids. The CDR3 region has the DNA TGTGCCAGCAGTGAAAGGGGCGGATTGCAGTACTTC. It yields the protein CASSERGGLQYF.

This chain links TRBV6-5 with TRBJ2-2; 9 bases agree with TRBD1. The CDR3 length is 15 residues. The trim removed 5 bases at V and 1 base at J, leaving 2 bases unmatched. The germline CDR1 and CDR2 sequences are MNHEY and SVGAGI. The CDR3, as DNA: TGTGCCAGCAGTGGGGGACAGGGGAACACCGGGGAGCTGTTTTTT. Translating gives CASSGGQGNTGELFF.

The CDR3, as DNA: TGTGCCAGCAGCGCCGGGACAGGGCCCCTGAACACTGAAGCTTTCTTT. Protein: CASSAGTGPLNTEAFF. The chain is built from TRBV9 and TRBJ1-1; 9 bases are a match to TRBD1. Trimming cost V 3 bases and J 0 bases; bases outside gene matches: 6. Germline V gene sequence: CDR1 SGDLS, CDR2 YYNGEE. The CDR3 has 16 amino acids. Full variable domain (outside the CDR3, taken from reference TRBV9 and TRBJ1-1): DSGVTQTPKHLITATGQRVTLRCSPRSGDLSVYWYQQSLDQGLQFLIQYYNGEERAKGNILERFSAQQFPDLHSELNLSSLELGDSALYFCASSAGTGPLNTEAFFGQGTRLTVV.

This chain connects TRBV7-9 to TRBJ1-2; TRBD1 might be the D (5 bases). Germline assignment: CDR1 SEHNR and CDR2 FQNEAQ (reference sequence). The CDR3 is 15 amino acids. Trimming removed 1 base from V and 5 bases from J, with 14 bases in between. The chain's CDR3 is CASSLVRGGEYGYTF. CDR3 DNA sequence: TGTGCCAGCAGCTTAGTTCGTGGAGGGGAGTATGGCTACACCTTC.

The chain carries TRBV27 and TRBJ1-4; 7 bases match TRBD1. CDR3 length equals 16 residues. CDR1 MNHEY and CDR2 SMNVEV come from the germline V gene (reference sequence). J was trimmed by 8 bases and V by 5 bases; bases with no gene match: 14. As DNA, the CDR3 is TGTGCCAGCAGTCCACGTCCGACAGGGAAAGGAGAAAAACTGTTTTTT. It codes for CASSPRPTGKGEKLFF. The variable domain in full, completed from reference TRBV27 and TRBJ1-4, reads EAQVTQNPRYLITVTGKKLTVTCSQNMNHEYMSWYRQDPGLGLRQIYYSMNVEVTDKGDVPEGYKVSRKEKRNFPLILESPSPNQTSLYFCASSPRPTGKGEKLFFGSGTQLSVL.

J is TRBJ2-1 and V is TRBV5-5, with 9 bases aligning to TRBD1. Germline loops: CDR1 SGHKS, CDR2 YYEKEE (reference sequence). After removal of 7 bases from V and 7 bases from J, the junction contained 6 bases not matched to a gene. CDR3 length equals 13 residues. In DNA form, the CDR3 reads TGTGCCAGCCACCGGGGACAGGGTAATGAGCAGTTCTTC. Its protein product is CASHRGQGNEQFF.

This clone occurred once. This chain joins TRBV11-3 and TRBJ1-4; D is perhaps TRBD1 (6 bases). The V end was cut by 10 bases, the J end by 3 bases, with 15 bases between. The CDR3 totals 14 residues. From germline, CDR1 is SGHNT and CDR2 YENEEA. CDR3 sequence (DNA): TGTGCCAATCCGACCGGACAGCCTAATGAAAAACTGTTTTTT. This codes for CANPTGQPNEKLFF.

This chain joins TRBV2 and TRBJ1-2; TRBD1 is a possible D gene (5 bases). Germline values: CDR1 SNHLY, CDR2 FYNNEI. Deletions cut 4 bases from V and 8 bases from J, with 5 bases between. This CDR3 region has 10 residues. CDR3 in amino acids: CASSGGGYTF. CDR3 nucleotides: TGTGCCAGCAGTGGGGGCGGCTACACCTTC.

In this sample, this clone turned up a few times. This chain links TRBV11-2 with TRBJ2-7, with D possibly being TRBD1 (6 bases). Germline V CDR1 and CDR2: SGHAT, FQNNGV. The CDR3 covers 15 residues. Trimming shortened V by 1 base and J by 2 bases, and 12 bases separated the two germline ends. CDR3 amino acids: CASSLASRGTYEQYF. The CDR3 coding sequence is TGTGCCAGCAGCTTAGCCAGCAGGGGAACCTACGAGCAGTACTTC.

This clone has just a few counts. This sequence joins TRBV19 and TRBJ1-2, with a possible D match to TRBD1 (6 bases). CDR1 and CDR2 from the germline V gene are LNHDA and SQIVND (reference sequence). This CDR3 has 15 amino acids. The V end was cut by 8 bases, the J end by 0 bases, with 16 bases between. The CDR3 bases are TGTGCCAGTCGAAGAGGACAGACTTCTAACTATGGCTACACCTTC. It translates to CASRRGQTSNYGYTF.

This chain joins TRBV7-8 and TRBJ2-7, with 11 bases matching TRBD2. The CDR3 runs to 15 residues. The V gene end was trimmed by 4 bases and the J gene end by 0 bases; junction bases not matched to a gene: 2. Germline V gene sequence: CDR1 SGHVS, CDR2 FQNEAQ. CDR3 amino acids: CASSSTSGSSYEQYF. The CDR3 coding sequence is TGTGCCAGCAGCTCAACTAGCGGGAGCTCCTACGAGCAGTACTTC.

The rearrangement uses TRBV5-1 and TRBJ1-6; TRBD1 matches 7 bases. Trimming took 0 bases from V and 7 from J; bases not matched to a gene: 7. The CDR3 length is 16 residues. Germline V gives CDR1 SGHRS, CDR2 YFSETQ. The DNA of the CDR3 is TGCGCCAGCAGCTTGGAAGGGGGCGGCTGGAATTCACCCCTCCACTTT. Translated, it gives CASSLEGGGWNSPLHF. Combining the CDR3 with reference TRBV5-1 and TRBJ1-6 gives the whole variable domain KAGVTQTPRYLIKTRGQQVTLSCSPISGHRSVSWYQQTPGQGLQFLFEYFSETQRNKGNFPGRFSGRQFSNSRSEMNVSTLELGDSALYLCASSLEGGGWNSPLHFGNGTRLTVT.

In the case of this clone: Other nucleotide sequences in the sample specify the same CDR3. V usage is TRBV5-1 and J usage is TRBJ2-3, with D uncertain. The V gene's germline CDR1 is SGHRS and CDR2 YFSETQ. The CDR3 contains 17 residues. Trimming pared 0 bases from V and 2 bases from J, leaving 16 bases between. The CDR3 region has the DNA TGCGCCAGCAGCTTGGATTCAGGCAGATTTTTCACAGATACGCAGTATTTT. Amino acid sequence: CASSLDSGRFFTDTQYF.

This chain joins TRBV29-1 and TRBJ2-3, with 8 nucleotides matching TRBD2. The CDR3 is 14 residues long. The germline gives CDR1 SQVTM, CDR2 ANQGSEA. V shed 6 bases and J 2 bases; nucleotides not matched to a gene: 7. The CDR3 DNA follows: TGCAGCGTCATTAGCGGGGCCCCCACAGATACGCAGTATTTT. This sequence encodes CSVISGAPTDTQYF.

The V gene is TRBV30, the J gene TRBJ2-3; 13 nucleotides agree with TRBD2. CDR1 is GTSNPN, CDR2 SVGIG, per germline (reference sequence). CDR3 length: 20 residues. The V gene end was trimmed by 1 base and the J gene end by 6 bases; junction bases not matched to a gene: 19. DNA for the CDR3: TGTGCCTGGAGTGACTGGGGACTAGCGGGATGGAATAAAGAAAAGGATACGCAGTATTTT. Protein product: CAWSDWGLAGWNKEKDTQYF. Together with reference TRBV30 and TRBJ2-3, the CDR3 gives the full variable domain: SQTIHQWPATLVQPVGSPLSLECTVEGTSNPNLYWYRQAAGRGLQLLFYSVGIGQISSEVPQNLSASRPQDRQFILSSKKLLLSDSGFYLCAWSDWGLAGWNKEKDTQYFGPGTRLTVL.

V gene TRBV19 combines with J gene TRBJ2-7, with D possibly matching TRBD2 (6 bases). Germline loops: CDR1 LNHDA, CDR2 SQIVND (reference sequence). CDR3 length equals 13 residues. V was cut by 9 bases and J by 0 bases, with 12 bases left in between. The CDR3, as DNA: TGTGCCAGCTCGGCGGGGCTCTCCTACGAGCAGTACTTC. Encoded protein: CASSAGLSYEQYF.

The chain uses TRBV5-1 and TRBJ2-1; 7 nucleotides match TRBD2. Trimming cost V 4 bases and J 7 bases; bases outside gene matches: 14. The CDR3 is 16 residues long. CDR1 is SGHRS, CDR2 YFSETQ, per germline. The CDR3 bases are TGCGCCAGCAGCACCATAAGCGGGGCCTCGCGAAATGAGCAGTTCTTC. Translated: CASSTISGASRNEQFF. Using reference TRBV5-1 and TRBJ2-1 for the parts outside the CDR3, the full variable domain is KAGVTQTPRYLIKTRGQQVTLSCSPISGHRSVSWYQQTPGQGLQFLFEYFSETQRNKGNFPGRFSGRQFSNSRSEMNVSTLELGDSALYLCASSTISGASRNEQFFGPGTRLTVL.

Written as DNA, the CDR3 is TGTGCCAGCAGCGCCGCCGGGACAGGAGGGGAAAAACTGTTTTTT. Translating it yields CASSAAGTGGEKLFF. The V and J genes are TRBV7-9 and TRBJ1-4, with 8 bases that match TRBD1. Per germline, CDR1 SEHNR and CDR2 FQNEAQ (reference sequence). J gave up 8 bases and V 5 bases, and 10 bases lay outside the gene matches. The CDR3 extends over 15 amino acids.

The chain is built from TRBV2 and TRBJ2-3; 8 bases map to TRBD2. The CDR3 length is 14 residues. V shed 6 bases, J shed 4 bases, and the junction held 6 bases outside the gene matches. Germline V gene lookup returns CDR1 SNHLY and CDR2 FYNNEI. CDR3 coding DNA: TGTGCCAGCAGCGCCGGGGGGGCGGCAGATACGCAGTATTTT. This translates into CASSAGGAADTQYF. Based on the CDR3 plus reference TRBV2 and TRBJ2-3, the full variable domain is EPEVTQTPSHQVTQMGQEVILRCVPISNHLYFYWYRQILGQKVEFLVSFYNNEISEKSEIFDDQFSVERPDGSNFTLKIRSTKLEDSAMYFCASSAGGAADTQYFGPGTRLTVL.

This clone was observed once. The rearrangement uses TRBV11-3 and TRBJ2-1; 15 bases are shared with TRBD2. Losses at the gene ends were 2 bases for V and 9 bases for J; bases not matched to a gene: 2. CDR3 length equals 15 residues. Germline V gene lookup returns CDR1 SGHNT and CDR2 YENEEA. The CDR3 DNA sequence: TGTGCCAGCAGCTTACGGACTAGCGGGAGGGGTGAGCAGTTCTTC. Translated, it gives CASSLRTSGRGEQFF.

The rearrangement links TRBV5-4 to TRBJ1-6, with 11 nucleotides matching TRBD1. The CDR3 has 15 amino acids. The trim removed 4 bases at V and 10 bases at J, leaving 7 bases unmatched. Germline V lookup: CDR1 SGHNT, CDR2 YYREEE (reference sequence). Here the CDR3 reads CASSPSGTGGSPLHF. The CDR3, as DNA: TGTGCCAGCAGCCCCTCCGGGACAGGGGGATCACCCCTCCACTTT.

The rearrangement links TRBV5-1 to TRBJ1-1; tentative D call: TRBD1 (5 bases). The CDR3 has 16 residues. V was cut by 0 bases and J by 0 bases, with 12 bases left in between. Looked up from germline, CDR1 is SGHRS and CDR2 is YFSETQ. CDR3 in DNA: TGCGCCAGCAGCTTGGGAGTGGAGGGGATGAACACTGAAGCTTTCTTT. It yields the protein CASSLGVEGMNTEAFF. The variable domain in full, completed from reference TRBV5-1 and TRBJ1-1, reads KAGVTQTPRYLIKTRGQQVTLSCSPISGHRSVSWYQQTPGQGLQFLFEYFSETQRNKGNFPGRFSGRQFSNSRSEMNVSTLELGDSALYLCASSLGVEGMNTEAFFGQGTRLTVV.

This chain links TRBV7-9 with TRBJ2-7, with TRBD1 matching over 7 bases. This CDR3 spans 16 amino acids. The V gene end was trimmed by 6 bases and the J gene end by 0 bases; junction bases not matched to a gene: 11. Germline V gene data show CDR1 as SEHNR and CDR2 as FQNEAQ (reference sequence). The CDR3 sequence is CASSYTPGQSSYEQYF. CDR3 nucleotide sequence: TGTGCCAGCAGTTATACTCCGGGACAGAGCTCCTACGAGCAGTACTTC.